A selection of T cell receptor beta chains follows, all from one sample in a study of early T cells in non-severe SARS-CoV-2 infection. TCRdb reprocessed the 5' RACE reads with MiXCR, giving one entry per CDR3 protein. The sample comprises 25,000 to 35,000 distinct CDR3 sequences, 5% to 6.5% of which are singletons, and about 35% rests with the top ten. This sample comprised whole blood, obtained at baseline. The receptors come from an adult who was a healthcare worker with PCR-confirmed SARS-CoV-2 infection or an uninfected control (not recorded which). Both conserved end residues are part of each CDR3. The D gene is left open where the match is weak.

J gene | V gene | CDR3 length | D gene | CDR3 protein
TRBJ1-1 | TRBV6-1 | 15 | TRBD1 | CASSEYGQGRGEAFF
TRBJ1-2 | TRBV2 | 15 | TRBD1 | CASSTRDRGSDGYTF
TRBJ2-2 | TRBV28 | 15 | TRBD2 | CASSLVAGRGGELFF
TRBJ1-2 | TRBV7-9 | 16 | TRBD1 | CASSLGGQGAVDGYTF
TRBJ2-3 | TRBV28 | 22 | . | CASSTSWRGKTPYKTSTDTQYF
TRBJ2-3 | TRBV20-1 | 16 | TRBD1 | CSARVLDRGGTDTQYF
TRBJ2-3 | TRBV28 | 11 | . | CASSYTDTQYF
TRBJ2-5 | TRBV11-2 | 16 | TRBD2 | CASSLTTSGLQETQYF
TRBJ2-6 | TRBV19 | 21 | . | CASSIDLRRLPVSSGANVLTF
TRBJ1-6 | TRBV30 | 13 | . | CAWSAGLGSPLHF
TRBJ2-5 | TRBV7-6 | 15 | TRBD1 | CASSLGTGLRETQYF
TRBJ2-7 | TRBV6-2/TRBV6-3 | 14 | . | CASTLFGRDYEQYF
TRBJ2-3 | TRBV18 | 16 | . | CASSPGGQRGTDTQYF
TRBJ1-6 | TRBV11-2 | 15 | . | CASSLDGAGASPLHF
TRBJ2-3 | TRBV12-3/TRBV12-4 | 15 | TRBD2 | CASSRNSGGRGTQYF
TRBJ2-4 | TRBV7-2 | 14 | . | CASSPSWAKNIQYF
TRBJ1-1 | TRBV30 | 13 | TRBD1 | CAWGREGATEAFF
TRBJ2-2 | TRBV12-5 | 17 | . | CASGRLSGTENTGELFF
TRBJ2-3 | TRBV28 | 15 | TRBD2 | CASSPGTSGTDTQYF
TRBJ1-4 | TRBV28 | 15 | . | CASSLSRSWVGGLFF
TRBJ2-7 | TRBV5-1 | 14 | TRBD2 | CASSLGTSVYEQYF
TRBJ2-2 | TRBV27 | 12 | . | CASRVGGGELFF
TRBJ2-1 | TRBV7-8 | 19 | TRBD2 | CASTKTRTGLEGRYNEQFF
TRBJ2-1 | TRBV7-6 | 12 | . | CASSYYGDEQFF
TRBJ1-1 | TRBV5-1 | 14 | . | CASSSLAGDTEAFF